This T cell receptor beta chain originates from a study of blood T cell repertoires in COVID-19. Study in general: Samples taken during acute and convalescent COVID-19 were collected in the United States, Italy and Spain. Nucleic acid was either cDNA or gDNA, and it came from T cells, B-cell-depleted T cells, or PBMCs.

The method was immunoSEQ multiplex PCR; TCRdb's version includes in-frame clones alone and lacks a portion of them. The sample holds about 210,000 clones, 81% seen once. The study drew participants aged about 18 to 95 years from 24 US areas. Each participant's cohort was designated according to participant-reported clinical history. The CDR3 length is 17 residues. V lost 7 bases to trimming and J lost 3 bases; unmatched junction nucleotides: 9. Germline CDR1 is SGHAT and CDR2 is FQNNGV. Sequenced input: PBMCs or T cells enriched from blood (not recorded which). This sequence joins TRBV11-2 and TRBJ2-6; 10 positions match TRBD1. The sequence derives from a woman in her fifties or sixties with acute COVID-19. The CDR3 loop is CASNLGTGVLGANVLTF. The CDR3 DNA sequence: TGTGCCAGCAACCTGGGGACAGGGGTACTTGGGGCCAACGTCCTGACTTTC.